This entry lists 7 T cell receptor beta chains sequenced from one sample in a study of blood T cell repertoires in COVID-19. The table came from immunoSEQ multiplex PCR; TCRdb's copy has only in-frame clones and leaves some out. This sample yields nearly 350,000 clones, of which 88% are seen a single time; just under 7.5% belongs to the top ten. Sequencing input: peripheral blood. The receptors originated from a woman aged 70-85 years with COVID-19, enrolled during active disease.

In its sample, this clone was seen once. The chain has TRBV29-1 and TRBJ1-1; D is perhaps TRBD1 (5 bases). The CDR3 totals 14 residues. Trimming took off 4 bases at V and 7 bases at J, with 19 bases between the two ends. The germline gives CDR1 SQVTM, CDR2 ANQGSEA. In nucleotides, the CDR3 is TGCAGCGTTGGAAGGGGAGGCACACTTGGTGAAGCTTTCTTT. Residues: CSVGRGGTLGEAFF.

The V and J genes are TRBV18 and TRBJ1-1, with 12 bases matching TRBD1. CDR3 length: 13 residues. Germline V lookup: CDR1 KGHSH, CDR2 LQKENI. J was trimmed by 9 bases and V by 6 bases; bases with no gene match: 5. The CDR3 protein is CASSPGQGAKAFF. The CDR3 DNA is TGTGCCAGCTCGCCGGGACAGGGGGCGAAAGCTTTCTTT. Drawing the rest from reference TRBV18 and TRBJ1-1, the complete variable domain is NAGVMQNPRHLVRRRGQEARLRCSPMKGHSHVYWYRQLPEEGLKFMVYLQKENIIDESGMPKERFSAEFPKEGPSILRIQQVVRGDSAAYFCASSPGQGAKAFFGQGTRLTVV.

DNA for the CDR3: TGCAGCGTTGCGGGACTGGGAAGTGAGCAGTTCTTC. This sequence encodes CSVAGLGSEQFF. The chain links TRBV29-1 to TRBJ2-1, with D perhaps TRBD2 (6 bases). CDR1 is SQVTM and CDR2 is ANQGSEA in the germline V gene. The V end was cut by 4 bases, the J end by 9 bases, with 13 bases between. There are 12 residues in the CDR3.

CDR3 in amino acids: CASSAQQGRWNSPLHF. For the CDR3, the DNA is TGTGCCAGCAGCGCACAGCAGGGCCGTTGGAATTCACCCCTCCACTTT. The chain carries TRBV7-2 and TRBJ1-6; D perhaps matches TRBD1 (5 bases). This CDR3 comprises 16 residues. Germline V lookup: CDR1 SGHTA, CDR2 FQGNSA. Trimming removed 5 bases from V and 7 bases from J, with 18 bases in between.

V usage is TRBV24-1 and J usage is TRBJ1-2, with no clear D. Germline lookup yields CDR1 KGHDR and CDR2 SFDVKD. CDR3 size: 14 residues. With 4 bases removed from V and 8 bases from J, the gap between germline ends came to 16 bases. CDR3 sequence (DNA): TGTGCCACCAGTGACGCCCGACGGGGAATAGGCTACACCTTC. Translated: CATSDARRGIGYTF.

CDR3 bases: TGCGCCAGCAGCTTGATGTCAGGGGAGGGGGAAAAACTGTTTTTT. It codes for CASSLMSGEGEKLFF. The chain has TRBV5-1 and TRBJ1-4, with a possible D match to TRBD1 (6 bases). Trimming took off 1 base at V and 8 bases at J, with 15 bases between the two ends. The CDR3 is 15 residues long. Germline-derived CDR1 and CDR2 are SGHRS and YFSETQ.

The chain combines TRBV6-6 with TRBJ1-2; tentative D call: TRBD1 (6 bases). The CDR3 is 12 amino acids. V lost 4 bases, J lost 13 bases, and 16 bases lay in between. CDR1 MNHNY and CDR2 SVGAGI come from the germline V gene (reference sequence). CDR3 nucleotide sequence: TGTGCCAGCAGTTTCGGGAGGGGGGAGTCCACCTTC. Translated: CASSFGRGESTF.